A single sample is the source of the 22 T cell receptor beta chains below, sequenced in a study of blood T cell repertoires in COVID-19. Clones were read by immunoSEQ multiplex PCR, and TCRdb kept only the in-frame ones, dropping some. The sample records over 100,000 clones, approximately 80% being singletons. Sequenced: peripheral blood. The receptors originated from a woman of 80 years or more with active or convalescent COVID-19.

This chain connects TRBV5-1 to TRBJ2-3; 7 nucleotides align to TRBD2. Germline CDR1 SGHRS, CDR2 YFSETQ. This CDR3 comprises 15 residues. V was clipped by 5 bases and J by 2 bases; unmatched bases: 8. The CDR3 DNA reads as TGCGCCAGCAGTCGTTCTAGCGGTACCACAGATACGCAGTATTTT. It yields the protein CASSRSSGTTDTQYF.

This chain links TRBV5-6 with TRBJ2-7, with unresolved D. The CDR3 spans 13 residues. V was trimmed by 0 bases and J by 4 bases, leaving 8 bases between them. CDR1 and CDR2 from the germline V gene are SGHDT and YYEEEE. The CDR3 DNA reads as TGTGCCAGCAGCTTGGCCAGTGTATACGAGCAGTACTTC. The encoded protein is CASSLASVYEQYF.

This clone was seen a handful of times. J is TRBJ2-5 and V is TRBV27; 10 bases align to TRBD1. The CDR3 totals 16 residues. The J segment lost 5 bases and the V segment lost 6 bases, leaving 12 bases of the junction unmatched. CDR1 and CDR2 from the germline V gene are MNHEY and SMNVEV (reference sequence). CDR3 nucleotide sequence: TGTGCCAGCAGGCCAGGCGGACAGGGGGAGTTTGAGACCCAGTACTTC. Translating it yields CASRPGGQGEFETQYF.

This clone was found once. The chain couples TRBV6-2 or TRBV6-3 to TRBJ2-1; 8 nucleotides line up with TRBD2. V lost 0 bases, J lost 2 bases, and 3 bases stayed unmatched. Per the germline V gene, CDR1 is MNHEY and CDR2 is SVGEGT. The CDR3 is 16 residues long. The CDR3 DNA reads TGTGCCAGCAGTTACTCACCGGGACTAGCCTACAATGAGCAGTTCTTC. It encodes CASSYSPGLAYNEQFF.

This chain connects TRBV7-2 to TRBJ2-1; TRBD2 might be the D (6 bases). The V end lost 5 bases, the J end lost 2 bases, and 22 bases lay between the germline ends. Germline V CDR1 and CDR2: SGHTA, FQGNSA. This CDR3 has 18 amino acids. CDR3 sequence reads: CASSLSRFGSAPYNEQFF. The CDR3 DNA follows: TGTGCCAGCAGCCTTTCCCGCTTCGGGAGCGCTCCCTACAATGAGCAGTTCTTC.

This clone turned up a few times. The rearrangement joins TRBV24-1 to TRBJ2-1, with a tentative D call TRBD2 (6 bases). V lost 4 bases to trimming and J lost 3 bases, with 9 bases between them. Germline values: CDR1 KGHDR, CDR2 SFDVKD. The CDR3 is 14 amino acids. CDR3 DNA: TGTGCCACCAGTGACTCGGGACTCTACAATGAGCAGTTCTTC. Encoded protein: CATSDSGLYNEQFF.

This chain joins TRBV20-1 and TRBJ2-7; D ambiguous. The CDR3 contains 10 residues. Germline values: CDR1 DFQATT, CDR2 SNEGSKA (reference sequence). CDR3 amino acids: CRKSSYEQYF. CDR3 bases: TGCAGAAAGAGCTCCTACGAGCAGTACTTC.

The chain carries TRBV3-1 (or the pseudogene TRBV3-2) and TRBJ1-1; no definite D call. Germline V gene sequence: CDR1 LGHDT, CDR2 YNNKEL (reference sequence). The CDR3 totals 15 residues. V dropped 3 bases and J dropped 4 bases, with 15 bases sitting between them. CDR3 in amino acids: CASSHTIGVGTEAFF. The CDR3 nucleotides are TGTGCCAGCAGCCACACGATCGGGGTGGGCACTGAAGCTTTCTTT.

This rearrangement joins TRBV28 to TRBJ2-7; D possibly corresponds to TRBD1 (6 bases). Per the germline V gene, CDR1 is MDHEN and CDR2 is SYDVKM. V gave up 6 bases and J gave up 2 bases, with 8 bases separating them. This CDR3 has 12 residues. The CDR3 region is CASRQGAYEQYF. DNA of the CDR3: TGTGCCAGCAGACAGGGCGCCTACGAGCAGTACTTC.

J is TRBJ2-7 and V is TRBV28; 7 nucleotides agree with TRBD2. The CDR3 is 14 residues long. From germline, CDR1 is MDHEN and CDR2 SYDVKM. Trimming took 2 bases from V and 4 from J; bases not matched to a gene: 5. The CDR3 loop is CASSLRGVAYEQYF. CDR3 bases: TGTGCCAGCAGTTTACGGGGGGTCGCTTACGAGCAGTACTTC.

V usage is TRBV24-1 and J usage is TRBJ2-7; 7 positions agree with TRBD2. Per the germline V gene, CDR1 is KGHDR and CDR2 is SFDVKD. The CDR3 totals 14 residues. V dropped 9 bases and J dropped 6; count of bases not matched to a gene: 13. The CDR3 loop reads CATQDNGRASEQYF. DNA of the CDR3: TGTGCCACCCAGGATAATGGGAGGGCTTCCGAGCAGTACTTC.

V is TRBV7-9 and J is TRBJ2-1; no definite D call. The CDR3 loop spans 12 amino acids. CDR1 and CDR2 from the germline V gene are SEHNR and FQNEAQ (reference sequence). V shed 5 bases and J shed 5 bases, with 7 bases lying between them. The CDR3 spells CASSPVNNEQFF. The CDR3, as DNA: TGTGCCAGCAGCCCAGTAAACAATGAGCAGTTCTTC.

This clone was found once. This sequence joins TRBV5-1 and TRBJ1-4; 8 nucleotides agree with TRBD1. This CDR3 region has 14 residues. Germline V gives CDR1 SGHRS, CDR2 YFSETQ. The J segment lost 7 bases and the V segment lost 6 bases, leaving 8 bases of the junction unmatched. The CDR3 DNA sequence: TGCGCCAGCACCAATTCGGACAGGGCTGAAAAACTGTTTTTT. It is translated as CASTNSDRAEKLFF.

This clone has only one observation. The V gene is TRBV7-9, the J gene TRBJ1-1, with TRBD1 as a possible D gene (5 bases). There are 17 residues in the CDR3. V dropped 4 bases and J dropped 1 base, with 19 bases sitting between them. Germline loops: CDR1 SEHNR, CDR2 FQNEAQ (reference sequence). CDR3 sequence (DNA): TGTGCCAGCAGCTCAACGAGGGACTACTCATCGAACACTGAAGCTTTCTTT. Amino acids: CASSSTRDYSSNTEAFF.

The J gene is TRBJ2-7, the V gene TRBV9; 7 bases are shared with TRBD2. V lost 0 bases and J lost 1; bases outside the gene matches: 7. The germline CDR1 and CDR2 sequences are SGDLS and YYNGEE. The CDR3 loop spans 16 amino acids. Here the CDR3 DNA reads TGTGCCAGCAGCGTAGAATGGGGCGGGAGATCCTACGAGCAGTACTTC. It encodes CASSVEWGGRSYEQYF.

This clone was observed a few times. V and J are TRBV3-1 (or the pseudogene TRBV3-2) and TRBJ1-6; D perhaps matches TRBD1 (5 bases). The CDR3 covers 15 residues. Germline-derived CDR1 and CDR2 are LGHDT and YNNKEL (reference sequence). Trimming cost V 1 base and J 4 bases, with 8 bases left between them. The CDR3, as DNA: TGTGCCAGCAGCCAAGGGTCAGGGTATAATTCACCCCTCCACTTT. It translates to CASSQGSGYNSPLHF.

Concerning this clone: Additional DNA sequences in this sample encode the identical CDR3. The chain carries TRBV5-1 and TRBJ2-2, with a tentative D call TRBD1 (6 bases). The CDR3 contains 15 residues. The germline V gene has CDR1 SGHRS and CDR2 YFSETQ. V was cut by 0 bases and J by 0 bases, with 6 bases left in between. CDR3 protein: CASSLDRANTGELFF. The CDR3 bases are TGCGCCAGCAGCTTGGACAGGGCGAACACCGGGGAGCTGTTTTTT.

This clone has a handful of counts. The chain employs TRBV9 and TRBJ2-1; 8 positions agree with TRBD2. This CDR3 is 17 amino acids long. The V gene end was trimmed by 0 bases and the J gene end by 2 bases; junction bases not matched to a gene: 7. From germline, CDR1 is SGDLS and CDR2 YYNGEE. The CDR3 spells CASSVATTGGPYNEQFF. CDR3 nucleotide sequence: TGTGCCAGCAGCGTAGCTACGACGGGAGGGCCCTACAATGAGCAGTTCTTC. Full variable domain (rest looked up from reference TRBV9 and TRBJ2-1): DSGVTQTPKHLITATGQRVTLRCSPRSGDLSVYWYQQSLDQGLQFLIQYYNGEERAKGNILERFSAQQFPDLHSELNLSSLELGDSALYFCASSVATTGGPYNEQFFGPGTRLTVL.

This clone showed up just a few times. CDR3 loop: CASSYDPGQGIYEQYF. In DNA, the CDR3 is TGCGCCAGCAGCTACGACCCGGGACAGGGAATCTACGAGCAGTACTTC. V and J are TRBV5-1 and TRBJ2-7, with TRBD1 matching over 9 bases. The V gene's germline CDR1 is SGHRS and CDR2 YFSETQ. The length of the CDR3 is 16 residues. J was trimmed by 3 bases and V by 3 bases; bases with no gene match: 10. The full variable domain, in which reference TRBV5-1 and TRBJ2-7 provide the parts outside the CDR3, is KAGVTQTPRYLIKTRGQQVTLSCSPISGHRSVSWYQQTPGQGLQFLFEYFSETQRNKGNFPGRFSGRQFSNSRSEMNVSTLELGDSALYLCASSYDPGQGIYEQYFGPGTRLTVT.

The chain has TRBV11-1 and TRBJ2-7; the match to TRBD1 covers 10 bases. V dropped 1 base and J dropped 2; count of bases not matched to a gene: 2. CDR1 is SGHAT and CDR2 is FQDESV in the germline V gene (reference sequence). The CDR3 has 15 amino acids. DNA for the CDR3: TGTGCCAGCAGCTTAGAGGGACAGGGGACCTACGAGCAGTACTTC. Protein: CASSLEGQGTYEQYF.

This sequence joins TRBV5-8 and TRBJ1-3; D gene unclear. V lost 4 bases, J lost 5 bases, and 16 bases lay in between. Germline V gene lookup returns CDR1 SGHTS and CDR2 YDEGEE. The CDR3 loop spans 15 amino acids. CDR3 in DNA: TGTGCCAGCAGCCAGCCCGCGGGGTTGAGAAACACCATATATTTT. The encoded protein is CASSQPAGLRNTIYF.

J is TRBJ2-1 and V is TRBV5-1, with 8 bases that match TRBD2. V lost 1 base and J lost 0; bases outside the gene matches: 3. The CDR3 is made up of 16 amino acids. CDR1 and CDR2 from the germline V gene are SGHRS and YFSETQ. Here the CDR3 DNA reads TGCGCCAGCAGCTTGTCCGGGACTAGCTCCTACAATGAGCAGTTCTTC. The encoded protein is CASSLSGTSSYNEQFF. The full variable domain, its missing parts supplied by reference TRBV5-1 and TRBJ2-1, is KAGVTQTPRYLIKTRGQQVTLSCSPISGHRSVSWYQQTPGQGLQFLFEYFSETQRNKGNFPGRFSGRQFSNSRSEMNVSTLELGDSALYLCASSLSGTSSYNEQFFGPGTRLTVL.